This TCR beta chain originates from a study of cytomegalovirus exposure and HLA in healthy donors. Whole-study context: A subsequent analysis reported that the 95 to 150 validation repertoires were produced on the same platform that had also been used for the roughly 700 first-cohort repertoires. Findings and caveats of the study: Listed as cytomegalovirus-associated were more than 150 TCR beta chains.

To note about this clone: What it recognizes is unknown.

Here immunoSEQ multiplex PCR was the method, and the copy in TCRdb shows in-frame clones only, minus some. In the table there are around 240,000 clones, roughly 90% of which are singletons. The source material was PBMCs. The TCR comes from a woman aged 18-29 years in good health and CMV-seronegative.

The CDR3 sequence: CASSLASDYGYTF. For the CDR3, the DNA is TGCGCCAGCAGCTTGGCCTCAGACTATGGCTACACCTTC. The chain recombines TRBV5-1 with TRBJ1-2, with unresolved D. This CDR3 has 13 residues. Germline V lookup: CDR1 SGHRS, CDR2 YFSETQ. V was cut by 0 bases and J by 3 bases, with 6 bases left in between.